One and the same sample provided the 9 T cell receptor beta chains below, sequenced in a study of lymphopenia after photon versus proton radiotherapy. Profiled with immunoSEQ multiplex PCR; TCRdb holds only in-frame clones, not every one. In the table there are approximately 7,300 clones, around 94% of which are singletons. The sample in question was peripheral blood, obtained from a patient treated with photon-based radiotherapy. Receptors originate from a woman aged 45 to 65 with cholangiocarcinoma.

The chain carries TRBV9 and TRBJ2-7; D is possibly TRBD2 (7 bases). Germline CDR1 SGDLS, CDR2 YYNGEE. Deletions cut 4 bases from V and 1 base from J, with 18 bases between. This CDR3 has 16 residues. The DNA for the CDR3 is TGTGCCAGCAGCCCCACGGTGGGGGGGCATTCCTACGAGCAGTACTTC. Protein product: CASSPTVGGHSYEQYF.

The J gene is TRBJ2-1, the V gene TRBV10-3; a weak D match, TRBD2 (5 bases). Per the germline V gene, CDR1 is ENHRY and CDR2 is SYGVKD. V lost 1 base and J lost 10, with 8 bases in between. The CDR3 has 12 amino acids. This chain's CDR3 is CAISELASEQFF. As DNA, the CDR3 is TGTGCCATCAGTGAGTTGGCTAGCGAGCAGTTCTTC.

The rearrangement joins TRBV2 to TRBJ1-1; D ambiguous. Trimming took 6 bases from V and 11 from J, leaving 13 bases between them. This CDR3 is built from 11 residues. Germline assignment: CDR1 SNHLY and CDR2 FYNNEI. The CDR3 here is CASSFTKSAFF. In nucleotides, the CDR3 is TGTGCCAGCAGCTTTACAAAGTCGGCTTTCTTT.

The V and J genes are TRBV4-3 and TRBJ1-1, with D perhaps matching TRBD1 (5 bases). V was clipped by 2 bases and J by 0 bases, with 13 bases between them. This CDR3 is 16 amino acids long. Germline V gives CDR1 LGHNA, CDR2 YSLEER. The CDR3 nucleotides are TGCGCCAGCAGCCAAAGACAGATGTTTATGAACACTGAAGCTTTCTTT. It codes for CASSQRQMFMNTEAFF.

The chain carries TRBV10-3 and TRBJ2-1; no definite D call. The length of the CDR3 is 12 residues. Looked up from germline, CDR1 is ENHRY and CDR2 is SYGVKD. V lost 6 bases to trimming and J lost 10 bases, with 13 bases between them. CDR3 region: CAIRNEESEQFF. Here the CDR3 DNA reads TGTGCCATCAGGAACGAGGAGTCCGAGCAGTTCTTC.

The rearrangement uses TRBV6-5 and TRBJ1-1, with TRBD1 matching 11 bases. The CDR3 is 15 residues long. V shed 7 bases and J 0 bases; nucleotides not matched to a gene: 4. Germline loops: CDR1 MNHEY, CDR2 SVGAGI. The CDR3 is CASKGTGGMNTEAFF. In DNA form, the CDR3 reads TGTGCCAGCAAAGGGACAGGGGGAATGAACACTGAAGCTTTCTTT.

The chain links TRBV18 to TRBJ1-1; D may be TRBD1 (5 bases). The CDR3 is 16 residues long. Germline values: CDR1 KGHSH, CDR2 LQKENI. Trimming shortened V by 2 bases and J by 2 bases, and 15 bases separated the two germline ends. This chain's CDR3 is CASSPAGQFGNTEAFF. The CDR3 DNA reads TGTGCCAGCTCACCAGCAGGGCAGTTCGGAAACACTGAAGCTTTCTTT. The whole variable domain, remainder taken from reference TRBV18 and TRBJ1-1, is NAGVMQNPRHLVRRRGQEARLRCSPMKGHSHVYWYRQLPEEGLKFMVYLQKENIIDESGMPKERFSAEFPKEGPSILRIQQVVRGDSAAYFCASSPAGQFGNTEAFFGQGTRLTVV.

The chain joins TRBV10-3 to TRBJ2-2; the match to TRBD2 covers 11 bases. CDR3 length equals 15 residues. V shed 6 bases and J 3 bases; nucleotides not matched to a gene: 3. The germline V gene encodes CDR1 ENHRY and CDR2 SYGVKD. The CDR3 coding sequence is TGTGCCATCAGGCGGACTAGCGGGTACACCGGGGAGCTGTTTTTT. Translation: CAIRRTSGYTGELFF.

This clone was picked up one time. The chain is built from TRBV7-6 and TRBJ2-4, with TRBD2 identical over 8 bases. This CDR3 is built from 14 residues. V was clipped by 2 bases and J by 9 bases; unmatched bases: 6. In germline, CDR1 is SGHVS, CDR2 FNYEAQ. CDR3: CASSLSPSGSIQYF. CDR3 DNA sequence: TGTGCCAGCAGCTTATCCCCTAGCGGGTCCATTCAGTACTTC.